This T cell receptor (beta chain) was identified in a study of T cells in tumors after PD-1 blockade. The CDR3 is 15 amino acids. Germline assignment: CDR1 MNHEY and CDR2 SMNVEV (reference sequence). V was pared by 2 bases and J by 8 bases, with 11 bases of the junction left unmatched. TCRdb keeps only in-frame clones here, not all; method: immunoSEQ multiplex PCR. The top ten hold about 25% of the sample, which has roughly 12,000 clones, around 63% seen once. V usage is TRBV27 and J usage is TRBJ1-2, with TRBD1 matching 7 bases. This sequence was found in a human donor with cutaneous squamous cell carcinoma. The sequencing used tumor tissue, collected before anti-PD-1 treatment. In DNA, the CDR3 is TGTGCCAGCAGTTTAGAGGGGGCCAGGGGTCGAGGCTACACCTTC. Protein product: CASSLEGARGRGYTF.